This T cell receptor (beta chain) was sequenced for a study of OX40 agonist ivuxolimab in advanced cancers. Study-level information: The study gave patients intravenous ivuxolimab at 0.01 to 10 mg/kg every 2 weeks.

Using immunoSEQ multiplex PCR, the repertoire was profiled, and TCRdb retains in-frame clones only, with some absent. Here the sample spans over 55,000 clones, approximately 94% being singletons. Trimming cost V 3 bases and J 4 bases, with 18 bases left between them. The CDR3 has 16 amino acids. Germline V gives CDR1 LNHDA, CDR2 SQIVND (reference sequence). The source is an adult with an advanced solid tumor such as melanoma, head and neck, liver or kidney cancer. Specimen: CD4+ or CD8+ T cells sorted from blood, collected in a trial of the OX40 agonist ivuxolimab. V gene TRBV19 combines with J gene TRBJ2-5; D is possibly TRBD1 or TRBD2 (5 bases each). The CDR3: CASSIWAGPGGETQYF. CDR3 DNA sequence: TGTGCCAGTAGTATCTGGGCGGGTCCTGGGGGAGAGACCCAGTACTTC.